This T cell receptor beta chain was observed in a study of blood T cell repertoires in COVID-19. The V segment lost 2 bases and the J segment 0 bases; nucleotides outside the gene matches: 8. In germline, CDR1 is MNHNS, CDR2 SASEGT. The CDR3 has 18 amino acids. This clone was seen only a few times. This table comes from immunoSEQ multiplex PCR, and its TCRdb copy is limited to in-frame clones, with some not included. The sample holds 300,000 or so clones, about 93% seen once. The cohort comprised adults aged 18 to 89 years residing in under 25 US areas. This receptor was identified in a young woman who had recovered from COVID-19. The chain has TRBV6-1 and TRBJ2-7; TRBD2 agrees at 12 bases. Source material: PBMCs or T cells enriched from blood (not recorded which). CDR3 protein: CASSEQTSGRGPSYEQYF. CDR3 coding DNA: TGTGCCAGCAGTGAACAGACTAGCGGGAGAGGCCCCTCCTACGAGCAGTACTTC.